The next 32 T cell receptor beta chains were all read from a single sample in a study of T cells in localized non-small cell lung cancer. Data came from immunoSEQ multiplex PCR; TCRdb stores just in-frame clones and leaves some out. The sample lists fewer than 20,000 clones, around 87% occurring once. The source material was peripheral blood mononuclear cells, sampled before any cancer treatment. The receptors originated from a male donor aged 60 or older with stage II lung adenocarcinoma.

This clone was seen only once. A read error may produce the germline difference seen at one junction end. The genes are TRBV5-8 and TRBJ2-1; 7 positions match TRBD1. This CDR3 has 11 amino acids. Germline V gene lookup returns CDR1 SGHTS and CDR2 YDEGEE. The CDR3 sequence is CASSLVGQGVF. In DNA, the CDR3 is TGTGCCAGCAGCTTGGTCGGCCAGGGGGTCTTC.

The CDR3 loop reads CAWSRRDVSNQPQHF. The DNA for the CDR3 is TGTGCCTGGAGTCGGCGGGACGTGAGCAATCAGCCCCAGCATTTT. The chain has TRBV30 and TRBJ1-5; a possible D gene is TRBD1 (5 bases). The CDR3 totals 15 residues. The V gene's germline CDR1 is GTSNPN and CDR2 SVGIG (reference sequence). Trimming removed 2 bases at V and 1 base at J, with 12 bases between. Together with reference TRBV30 and TRBJ1-5, the CDR3 gives the full variable domain: SQTIHQWPATLVQPVGSPLSLECTVEGTSNPNLYWYRQAAGRGLQLLFYSVGIGQISSEVPQNLSASRPQDRQFILSSKKLLLSDSGFYLCAWSRRDVSNQPQHFGDGTRLSIL.

The CDR3 DNA reads as TGTGCCAGCAGCTTATTGACGGGAGGGGCAAACGAGCAGTACTTC. Amino acid sequence: CASSLLTGGANEQYF. The chain combines TRBV7-9 with TRBJ2-7, with 8 bases identical to TRBD2. CDR1 is SEHNR, CDR2 FQNEAQ, per germline (reference sequence). This CDR3 has 15 residues. The ends lost 2 bases at V and 5 bases at J; junction bases unmatched: 8.

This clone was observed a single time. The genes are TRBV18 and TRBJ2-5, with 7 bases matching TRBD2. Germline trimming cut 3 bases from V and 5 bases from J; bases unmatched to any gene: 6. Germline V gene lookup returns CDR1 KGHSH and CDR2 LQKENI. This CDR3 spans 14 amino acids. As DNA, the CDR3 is TGTGCCAGCTCACCGTATAGGGAGGGGGAGACCCAGTACTTC. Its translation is CASSPYREGETQYF.

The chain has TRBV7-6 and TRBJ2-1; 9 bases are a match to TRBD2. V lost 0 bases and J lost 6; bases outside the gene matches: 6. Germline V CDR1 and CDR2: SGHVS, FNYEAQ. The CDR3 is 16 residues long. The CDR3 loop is CASSLARGRAGNEQFF. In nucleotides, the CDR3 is TGTGCCAGCAGCTTAGCTCGCGGGAGGGCCGGCAATGAGCAGTTCTTC.

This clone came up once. The CDR3 here is CASSLAVQGAPGQPQHF. The DNA for the CDR3 is TGTGCCAGCAGCTTAGCGGTACAGGGGGCCCCTGGGCAGCCCCAGCATTTT. The V call is TRBV7-8, the J call TRBJ1-5; 9 nucleotides match TRBD1. The germline V gene encodes CDR1 SGHVS and CDR2 FQNEAQ. The ends lost 0 bases at V and 7 bases at J; junction bases unmatched: 10. This CDR3 comprises 17 residues.

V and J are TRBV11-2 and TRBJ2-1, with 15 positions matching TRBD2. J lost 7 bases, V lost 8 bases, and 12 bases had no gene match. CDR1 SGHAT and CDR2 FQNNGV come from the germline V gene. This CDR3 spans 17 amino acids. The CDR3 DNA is TGTGCCAGCCAGGGGACTAGCGGGAGGAGGAGATGGAATGAGCAGTTCTTC. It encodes CASQGTSGRRRWNEQFF.

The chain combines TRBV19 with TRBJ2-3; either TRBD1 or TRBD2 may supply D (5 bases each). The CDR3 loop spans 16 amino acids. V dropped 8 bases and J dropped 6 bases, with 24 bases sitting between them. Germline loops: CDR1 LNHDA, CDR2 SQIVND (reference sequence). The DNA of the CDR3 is TGTGCCAGTCACCCATCCGGGGCCGGGCAGTTGGATACGCAGTATTTT. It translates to CASHPSGAGQLDTQYF.

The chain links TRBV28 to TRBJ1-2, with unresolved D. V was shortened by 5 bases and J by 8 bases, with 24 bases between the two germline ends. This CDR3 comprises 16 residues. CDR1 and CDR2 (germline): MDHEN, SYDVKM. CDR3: CASSPGTTAITRGYTF. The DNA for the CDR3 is TGTGCCAGCAGTCCCGGTACGACGGCAATAACGAGGGGCTACACCTTC.

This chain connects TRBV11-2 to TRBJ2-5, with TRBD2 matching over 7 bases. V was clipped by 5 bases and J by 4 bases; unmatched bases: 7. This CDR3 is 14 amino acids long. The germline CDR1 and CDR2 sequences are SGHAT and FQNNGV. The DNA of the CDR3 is TGTGCCAGCAGCACCGGACTAGTAGGAGAGACCCAGTACTTC. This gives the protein CASSTGLVGETQYF.

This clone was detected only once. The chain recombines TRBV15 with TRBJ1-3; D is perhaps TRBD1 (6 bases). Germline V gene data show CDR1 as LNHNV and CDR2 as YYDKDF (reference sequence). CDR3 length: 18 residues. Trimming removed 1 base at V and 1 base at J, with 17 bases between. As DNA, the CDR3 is TGTGCCACCAGCAGAGTGAGGGGGGCCCGAGGGTCTGGAAACACCATATATTTT. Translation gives CATSRVRGARGSGNTIYF.

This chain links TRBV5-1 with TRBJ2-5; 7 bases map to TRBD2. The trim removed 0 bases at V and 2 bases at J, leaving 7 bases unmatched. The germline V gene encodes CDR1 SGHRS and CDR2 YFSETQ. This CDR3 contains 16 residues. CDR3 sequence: CASSLAWGGGQETQYF. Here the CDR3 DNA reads TGCGCCAGCAGCTTGGCGTGGGGCGGGGGACAAGAGACCCAGTACTTC. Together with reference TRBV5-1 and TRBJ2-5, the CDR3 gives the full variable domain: KAGVTQTPRYLIKTRGQQVTLSCSPISGHRSVSWYQQTPGQGLQFLFEYFSETQRNKGNFPGRFSGRQFSNSRSEMNVSTLELGDSALYLCASSLAWGGGQETQYFGPGTRLLVL.

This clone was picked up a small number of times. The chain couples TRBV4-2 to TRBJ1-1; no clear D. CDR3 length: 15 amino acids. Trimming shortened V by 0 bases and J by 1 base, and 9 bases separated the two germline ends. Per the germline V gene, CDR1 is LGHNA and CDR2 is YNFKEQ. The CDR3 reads CASSQDFWENTEAFF. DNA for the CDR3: TGTGCCAGCAGCCAAGATTTTTGGGAGAACACTGAAGCTTTCTTT.

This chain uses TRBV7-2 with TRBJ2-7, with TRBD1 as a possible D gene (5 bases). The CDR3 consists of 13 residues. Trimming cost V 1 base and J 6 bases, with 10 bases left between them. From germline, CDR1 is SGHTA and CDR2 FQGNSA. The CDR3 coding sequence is TGTGCCAGCAGCTTAGACCCAGGGATCGAGCAGTACTTC. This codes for CASSLDPGIEQYF.

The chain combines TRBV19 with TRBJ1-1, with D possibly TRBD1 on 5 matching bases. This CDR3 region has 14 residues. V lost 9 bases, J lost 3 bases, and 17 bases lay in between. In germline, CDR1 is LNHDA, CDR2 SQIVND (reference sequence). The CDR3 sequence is CASNLEAGDTEAFF. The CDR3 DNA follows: TGTGCCAGCAACCTCGAGGCGGGGGACACTGAAGCTTTCTTT.

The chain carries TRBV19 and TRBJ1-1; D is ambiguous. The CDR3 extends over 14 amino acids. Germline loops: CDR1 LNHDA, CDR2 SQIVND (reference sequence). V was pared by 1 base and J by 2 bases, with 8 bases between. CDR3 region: CASSIAVSNTEAFF. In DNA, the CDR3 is TGTGCCAGTAGTATAGCCGTCAGTAACACTGAAGCTTTCTTT.

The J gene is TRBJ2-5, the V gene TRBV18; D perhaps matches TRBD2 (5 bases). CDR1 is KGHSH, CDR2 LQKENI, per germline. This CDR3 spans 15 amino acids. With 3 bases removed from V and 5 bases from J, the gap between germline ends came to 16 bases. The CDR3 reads CASSPPGSVWETQYF. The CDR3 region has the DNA TGTGCCAGCTCACCTCCGGGATCGGTTTGGGAGACCCAGTACTTC. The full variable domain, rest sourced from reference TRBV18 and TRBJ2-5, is NAGVMQNPRHLVRRRGQEARLRCSPMKGHSHVYWYRQLPEEGLKFMVYLQKENIIDESGMPKERFSAEFPKEGPSILRIQQVVRGDSAAYFCASSPPGSVWETQYFGPGTRLLVL.

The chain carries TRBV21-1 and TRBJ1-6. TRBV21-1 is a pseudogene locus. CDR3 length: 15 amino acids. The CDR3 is CASSKGQGPNSPLHF. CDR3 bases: TGTGCCAGCAGCAAAGGTCAGGGACCAAATTCACCCCTCCACTTT.

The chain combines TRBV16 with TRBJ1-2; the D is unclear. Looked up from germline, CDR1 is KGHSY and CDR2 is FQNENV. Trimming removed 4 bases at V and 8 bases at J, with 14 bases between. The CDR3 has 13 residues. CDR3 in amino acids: CASSLPGVRGYTF. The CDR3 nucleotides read TGTGCCAGCAGCCTTCCCGGGGTGAGGGGCTACACCTTC.

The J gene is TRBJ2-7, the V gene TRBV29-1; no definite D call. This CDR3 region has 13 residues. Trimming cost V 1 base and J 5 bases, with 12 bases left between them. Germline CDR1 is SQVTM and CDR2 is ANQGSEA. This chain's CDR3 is CSVEVGLQHEQYF. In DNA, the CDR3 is TGCAGCGTTGAAGTAGGGCTTCAACACGAGCAGTACTTC.

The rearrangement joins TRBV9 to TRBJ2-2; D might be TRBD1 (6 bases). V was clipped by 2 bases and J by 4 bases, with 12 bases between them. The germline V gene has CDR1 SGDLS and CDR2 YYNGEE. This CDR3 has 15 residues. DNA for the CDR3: TGTGCCAGCAGCGTTATAAGGGGGACCACCGGGGAGCTGTTTTTT. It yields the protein CASSVIRGTTGELFF.

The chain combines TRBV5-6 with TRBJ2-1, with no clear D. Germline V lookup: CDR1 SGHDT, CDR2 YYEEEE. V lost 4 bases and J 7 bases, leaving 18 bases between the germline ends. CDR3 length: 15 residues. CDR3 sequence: CASSRKEQLPNEQFF. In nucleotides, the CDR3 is TGTGCCAGCAGCCGGAAGGAGCAGCTTCCGAATGAGCAGTTCTTC. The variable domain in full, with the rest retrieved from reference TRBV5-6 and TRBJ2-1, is DAGVTQSPTHLIKTRGQQVTLRCSPKSGHDTVSWYQQALGQGPQFIFQYYEEEERQRGNFPDRFSGHQFPNYSSELNVNALLLGDSALYLCASSRKEQLPNEQFFGPGTRLTVL.

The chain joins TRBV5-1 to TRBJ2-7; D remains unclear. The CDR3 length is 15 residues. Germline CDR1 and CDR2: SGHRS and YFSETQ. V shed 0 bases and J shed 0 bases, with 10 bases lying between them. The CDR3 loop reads CASSLEGLSSYEQYF. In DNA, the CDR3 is TGCGCCAGCAGCTTGGAAGGCTTGAGCTCCTACGAGCAGTACTTC.

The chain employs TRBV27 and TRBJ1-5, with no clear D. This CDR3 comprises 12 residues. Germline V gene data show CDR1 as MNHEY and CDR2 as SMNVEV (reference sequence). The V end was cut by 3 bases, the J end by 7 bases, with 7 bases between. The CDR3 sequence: CASSFSGQPQHF. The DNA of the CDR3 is TGTGCCAGCAGTTTTTCGGGGCAGCCCCAGCATTTT.

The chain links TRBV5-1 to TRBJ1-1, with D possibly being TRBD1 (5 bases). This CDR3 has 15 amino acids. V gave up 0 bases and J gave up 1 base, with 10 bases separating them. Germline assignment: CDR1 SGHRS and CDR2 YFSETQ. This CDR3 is CASSLESGGNTEAFF. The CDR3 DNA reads TGCGCCAGCAGCTTGGAATCGGGGGGGAACACTGAAGCTTTCTTT.

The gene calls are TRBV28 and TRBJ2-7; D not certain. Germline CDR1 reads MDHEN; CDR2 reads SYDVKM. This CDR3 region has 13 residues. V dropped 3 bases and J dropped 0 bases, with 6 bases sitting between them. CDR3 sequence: CASSFIGSYEQYF. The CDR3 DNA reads TGTGCCAGCAGTTTTATCGGCTCCTACGAGCAGTACTTC.

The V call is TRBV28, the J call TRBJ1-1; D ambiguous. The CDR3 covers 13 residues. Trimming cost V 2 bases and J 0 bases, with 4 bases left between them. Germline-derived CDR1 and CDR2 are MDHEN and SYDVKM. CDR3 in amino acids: CASSLPMNTEAFF. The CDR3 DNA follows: TGTGCCAGCAGTTTACCCATGAACACTGAAGCTTTCTTT. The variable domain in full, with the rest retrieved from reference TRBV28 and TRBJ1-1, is DVKVTQSSRYLVKRTGEKVFLECVQDMDHENMFWYRQDPGLGLRLIYFSYDVKMKEKGDIPEGYSVSREKKERFSLILESASTNQTSMYLCASSLPMNTEAFFGQGTRLTVV.

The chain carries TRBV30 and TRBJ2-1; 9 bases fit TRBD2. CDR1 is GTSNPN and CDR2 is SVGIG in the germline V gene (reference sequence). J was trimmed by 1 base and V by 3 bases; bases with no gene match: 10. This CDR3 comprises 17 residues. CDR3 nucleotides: TGTGCCTGGAGGAAAGCGGGAGGCCGCGATTCCTACAATGAGCAGTTCTTC. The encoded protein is CAWRKAGGRDSYNEQFF.

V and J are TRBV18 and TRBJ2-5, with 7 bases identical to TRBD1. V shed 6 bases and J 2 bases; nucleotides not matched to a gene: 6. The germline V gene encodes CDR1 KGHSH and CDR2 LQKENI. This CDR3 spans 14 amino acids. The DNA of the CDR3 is TGTGCCAGCTCTCGGGGACAGCTACAAGAGACCCAGTACTTC. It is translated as CASSRGQLQETQYF.

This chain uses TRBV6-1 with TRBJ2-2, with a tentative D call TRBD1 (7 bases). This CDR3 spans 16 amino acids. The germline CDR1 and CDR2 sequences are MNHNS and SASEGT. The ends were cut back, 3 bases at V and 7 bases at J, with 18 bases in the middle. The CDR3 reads CASSEGRGDSLGELFF. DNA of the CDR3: TGTGCCAGCAGTGAGGGTAGGGGGGACAGCCTCGGGGAGCTGTTTTTT.

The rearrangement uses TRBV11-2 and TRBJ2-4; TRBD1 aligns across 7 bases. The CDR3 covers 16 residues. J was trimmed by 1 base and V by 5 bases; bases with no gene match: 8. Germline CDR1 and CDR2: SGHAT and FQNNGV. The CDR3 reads CASSIGGVEAKNIQYF. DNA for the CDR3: TGTGCCAGCAGCATAGGGGGCGTGGAGGCCAAAAACATTCAGTACTTC.

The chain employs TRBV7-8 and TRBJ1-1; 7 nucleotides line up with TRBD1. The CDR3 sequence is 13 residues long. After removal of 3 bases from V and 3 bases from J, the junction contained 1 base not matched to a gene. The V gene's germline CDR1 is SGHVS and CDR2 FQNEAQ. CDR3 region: CASSLDRHTEAFF. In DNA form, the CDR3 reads TGTGCCAGCAGCTTGGACAGGCACACTGAAGCTTTCTTT.